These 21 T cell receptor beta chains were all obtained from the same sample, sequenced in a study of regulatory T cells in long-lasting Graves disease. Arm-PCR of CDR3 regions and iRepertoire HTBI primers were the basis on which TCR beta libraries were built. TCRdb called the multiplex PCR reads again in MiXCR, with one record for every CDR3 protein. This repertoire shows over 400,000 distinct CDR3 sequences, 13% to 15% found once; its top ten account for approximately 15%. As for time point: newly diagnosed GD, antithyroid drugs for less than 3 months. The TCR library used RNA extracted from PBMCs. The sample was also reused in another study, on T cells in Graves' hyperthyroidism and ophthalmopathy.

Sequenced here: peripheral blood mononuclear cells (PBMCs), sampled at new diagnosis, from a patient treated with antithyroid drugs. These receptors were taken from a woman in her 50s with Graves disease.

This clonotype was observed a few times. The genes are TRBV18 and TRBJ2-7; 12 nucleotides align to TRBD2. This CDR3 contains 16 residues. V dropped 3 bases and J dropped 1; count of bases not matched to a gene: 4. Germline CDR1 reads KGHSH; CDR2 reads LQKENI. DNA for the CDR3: TGTGCCAGCTCACCGACTAGCGGGAGTGAGTCCTACGAGCAGTACTTC. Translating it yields CASSPTSGSESYEQYF.

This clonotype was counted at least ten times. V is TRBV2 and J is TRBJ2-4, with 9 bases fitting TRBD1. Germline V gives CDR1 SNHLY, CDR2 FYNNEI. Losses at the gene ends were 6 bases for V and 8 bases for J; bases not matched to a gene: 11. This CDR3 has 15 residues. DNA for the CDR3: TGTGCCAGCAGCTTGCGACAGGGGGATCCGGACATTCAGTACTTC. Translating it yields CASSLRQGDPDIQYF.

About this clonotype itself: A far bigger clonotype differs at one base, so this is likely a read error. The CDR3 DNA reads TGCAGTGCCGCTTTTAGCGGGAGTAGGGACGAGCAGTTCTTC. This gives the protein CSAAFSGSRDEQFF. The chain recombines TRBV20-1 with TRBJ2-1, with 9 bases identical to TRBD2. J was trimmed by 10 bases and V by 6 bases; bases with no gene match: 13. Germline V gene lookup returns CDR1 DFQATT and CDR2 SNEGSKA (reference sequence). This CDR3 is built from 14 residues.

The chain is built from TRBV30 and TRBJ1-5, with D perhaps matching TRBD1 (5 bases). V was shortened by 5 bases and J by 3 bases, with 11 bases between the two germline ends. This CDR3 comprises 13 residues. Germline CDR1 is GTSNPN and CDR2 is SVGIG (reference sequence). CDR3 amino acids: CAWGDSVNQPQHF. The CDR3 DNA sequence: TGTGCCTGGGGTGACAGCGTCAATCAGCCCCAGCATTTT.

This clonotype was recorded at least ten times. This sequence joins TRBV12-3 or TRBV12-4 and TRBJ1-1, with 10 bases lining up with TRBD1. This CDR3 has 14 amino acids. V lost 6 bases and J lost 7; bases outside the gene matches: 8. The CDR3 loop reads CASSHGQGGFEAFF. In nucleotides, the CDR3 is TGTGCCAGCAGCCATGGACAGGGGGGTTTTGAAGCTTTCTTT.

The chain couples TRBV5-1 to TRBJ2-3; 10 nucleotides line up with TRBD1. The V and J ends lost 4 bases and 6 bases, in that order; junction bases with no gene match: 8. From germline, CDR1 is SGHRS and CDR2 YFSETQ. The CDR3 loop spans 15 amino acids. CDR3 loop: CASSNGQGVVDTQYF. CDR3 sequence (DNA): TGCGCCAGCAGCAACGGACAGGGGGTGGTCGATACGCAGTATTTT.

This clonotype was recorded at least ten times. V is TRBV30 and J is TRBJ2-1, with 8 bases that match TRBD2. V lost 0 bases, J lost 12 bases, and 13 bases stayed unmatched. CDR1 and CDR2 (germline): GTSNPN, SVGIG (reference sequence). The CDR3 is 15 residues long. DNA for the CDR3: TGTGCCTGGAGTGTACCCGGGAGGGCCAGGTCGGTGCAGTTCTTC. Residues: CAWSVPGRARSVQFF.

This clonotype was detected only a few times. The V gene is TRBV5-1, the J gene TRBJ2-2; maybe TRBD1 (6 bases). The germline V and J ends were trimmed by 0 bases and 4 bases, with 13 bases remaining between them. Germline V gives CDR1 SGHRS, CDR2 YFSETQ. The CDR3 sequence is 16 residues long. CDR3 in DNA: TGCGCCAGCAGCTTGGAGGCAGGGGAAAGCACCGGGGAGCTGTTTTTT. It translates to CASSLEAGESTGELFF.

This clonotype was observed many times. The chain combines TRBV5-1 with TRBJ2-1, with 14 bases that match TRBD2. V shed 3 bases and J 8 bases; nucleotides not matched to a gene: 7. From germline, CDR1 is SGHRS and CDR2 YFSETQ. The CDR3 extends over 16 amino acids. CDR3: CASSWGTSGSVDEQFF. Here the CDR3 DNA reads TGCGCCAGCAGCTGGGGGACTAGCGGGAGTGTTGATGAGCAGTTCTTC.

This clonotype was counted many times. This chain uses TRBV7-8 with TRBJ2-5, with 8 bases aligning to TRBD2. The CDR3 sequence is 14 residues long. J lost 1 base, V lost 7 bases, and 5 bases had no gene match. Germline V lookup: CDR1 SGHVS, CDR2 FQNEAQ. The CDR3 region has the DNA TGTGCCAGCACGGGGGGGGGATTCCAAGAGACCCAGTACTTC. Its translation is CASTGGGFQETQYF.

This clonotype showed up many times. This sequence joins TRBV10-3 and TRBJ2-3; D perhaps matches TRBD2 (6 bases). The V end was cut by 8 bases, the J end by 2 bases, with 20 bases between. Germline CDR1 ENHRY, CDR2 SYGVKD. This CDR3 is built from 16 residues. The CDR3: CAIQGTGELNTDTQYF. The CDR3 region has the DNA TGTGCCATCCAAGGGACTGGCGAGCTAAACACAGATACGCAGTATTTT.

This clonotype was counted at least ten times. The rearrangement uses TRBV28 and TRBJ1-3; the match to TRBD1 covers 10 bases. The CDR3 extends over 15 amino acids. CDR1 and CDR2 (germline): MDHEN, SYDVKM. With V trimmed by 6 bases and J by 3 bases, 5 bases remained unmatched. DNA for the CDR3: TGTGCCAGCAGACGACAGGGGGCCGGTGGAAACACCATATATTTT. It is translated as CASRRQGAGGNTIYF.

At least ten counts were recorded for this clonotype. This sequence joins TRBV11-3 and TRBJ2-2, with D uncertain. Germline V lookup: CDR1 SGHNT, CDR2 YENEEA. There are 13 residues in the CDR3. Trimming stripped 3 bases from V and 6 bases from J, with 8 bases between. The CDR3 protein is CASSFLSAGELFF. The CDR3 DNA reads TGTGCCAGCAGCTTCCTCTCAGCCGGGGAGCTGTTTTTT.

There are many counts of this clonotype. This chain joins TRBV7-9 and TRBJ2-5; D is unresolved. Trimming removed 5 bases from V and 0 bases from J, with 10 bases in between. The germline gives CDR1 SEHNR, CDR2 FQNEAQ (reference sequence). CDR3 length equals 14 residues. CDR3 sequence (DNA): TGTGCCAGCAGCCGCGACCGTCACCAAGAGACCCAGTACTTC. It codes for CASSRDRHQETQYF.

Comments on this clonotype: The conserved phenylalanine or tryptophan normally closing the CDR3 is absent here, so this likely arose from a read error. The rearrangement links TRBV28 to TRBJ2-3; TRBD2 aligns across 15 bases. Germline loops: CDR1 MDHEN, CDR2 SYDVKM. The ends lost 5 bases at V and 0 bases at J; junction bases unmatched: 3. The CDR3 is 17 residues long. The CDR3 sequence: CASSPGTSGRSTDTQYL. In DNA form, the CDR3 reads TGTGCCAGCAGTCCCGGGACTAGCGGGAGGAGCACAGATACGCAGTATCTT.

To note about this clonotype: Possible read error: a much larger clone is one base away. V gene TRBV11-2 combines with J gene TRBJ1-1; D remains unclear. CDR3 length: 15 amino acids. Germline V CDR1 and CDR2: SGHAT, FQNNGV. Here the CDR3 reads CASSTSRGMNTEAIF. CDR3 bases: TGTGCCAGCAGTACCTCCCGAGGAATGAACACTGAAGCTATCTTT.

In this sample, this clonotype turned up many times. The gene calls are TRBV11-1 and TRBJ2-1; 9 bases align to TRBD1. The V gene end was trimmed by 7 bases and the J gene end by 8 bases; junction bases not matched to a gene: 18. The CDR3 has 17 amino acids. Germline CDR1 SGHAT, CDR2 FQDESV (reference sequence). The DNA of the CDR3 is TGTGCCAGCAAAAACCGAGCCGGGACAGGGAGTTTCGATGAGCAGTTCTTC. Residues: CASKNRAGTGSFDEQFF.

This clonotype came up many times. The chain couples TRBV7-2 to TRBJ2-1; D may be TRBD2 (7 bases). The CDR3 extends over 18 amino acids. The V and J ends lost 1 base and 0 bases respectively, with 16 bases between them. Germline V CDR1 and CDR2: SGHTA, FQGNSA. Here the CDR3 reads CASSLGGGGVSSYNEQFF. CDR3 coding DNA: TGTGCCAGCAGCTTAGGTGGCGGGGGCGTTAGCTCCTACAATGAGCAGTTCTTC.

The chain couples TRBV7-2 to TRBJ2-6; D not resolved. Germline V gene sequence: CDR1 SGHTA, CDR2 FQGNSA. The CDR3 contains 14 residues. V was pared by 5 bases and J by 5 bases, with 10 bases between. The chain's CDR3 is CASSLRLRANVLTF. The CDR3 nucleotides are TGTGCCAGCAGCCTACGTCTAAGGGCCAACGTCCTGACTTTC.

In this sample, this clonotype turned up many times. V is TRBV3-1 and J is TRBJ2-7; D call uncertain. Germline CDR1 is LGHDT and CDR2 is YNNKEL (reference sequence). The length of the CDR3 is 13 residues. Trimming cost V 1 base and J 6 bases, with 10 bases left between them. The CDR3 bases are TGTGCCAGCAGCCAAGGGACCGCCGGCGAGCAGTACTTC. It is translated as CASSQGTAGEQYF.

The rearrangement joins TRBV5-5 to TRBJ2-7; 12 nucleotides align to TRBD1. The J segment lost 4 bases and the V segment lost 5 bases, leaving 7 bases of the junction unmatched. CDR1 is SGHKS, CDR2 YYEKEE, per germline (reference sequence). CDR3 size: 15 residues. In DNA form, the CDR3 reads TGTGCCAGCAGACTCCCGGGACAGGGGGCTTACGAGCAGTACTTC. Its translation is CASRLPGQGAYEQYF.